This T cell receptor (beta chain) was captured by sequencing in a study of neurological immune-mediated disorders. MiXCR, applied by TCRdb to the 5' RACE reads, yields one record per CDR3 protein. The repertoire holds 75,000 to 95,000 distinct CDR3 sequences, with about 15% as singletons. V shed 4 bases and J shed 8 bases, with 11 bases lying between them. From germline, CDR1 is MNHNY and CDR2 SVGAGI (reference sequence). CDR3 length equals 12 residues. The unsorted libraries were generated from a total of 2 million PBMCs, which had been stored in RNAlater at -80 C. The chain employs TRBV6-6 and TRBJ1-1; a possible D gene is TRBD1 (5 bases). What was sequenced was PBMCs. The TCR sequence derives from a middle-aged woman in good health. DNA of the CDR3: TGTGCCAGCAGTTGGGAAGACAGCGAAGCTTTCTTT. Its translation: CASSWEDSEAFF.